The rows below give T cell receptor beta chains drawn from one sample of a study of shared clonotypes between healthy human individuals. Assay used: immunoSEQ multiplex PCR; TCRdb lists only in-frame clones, some missing. The table includes around 1.9 million clones, about 93% detected once. The sequenced sample was naive CD8+ T cells from PBMCs. These receptors all come from a man between 18 and 29 years old in good health. Some clones in this sample may be carry-over from other donors' samples. CDR3s include the opening cysteine and the closing phenylalanine or tryptophan. The D gene is left open where the match is weak. Size values are once, few and many counts, or a class for expanded clones, and some rows have none.

-	TRBV18	-	TRBJ1-3	TGTGCCAGCTCACCCCTAGGACGGAGCTCTGGAAACACCATATATTTT	CASSPLGRSSGNTIYF
TRBD2	TRBV5-1	-	TRBJ2-7	TGCGCCAGCAGCTTAGGCCTAGCGGGAGTCGGCGACGAGCAGTACTTC	CASSLGLAGVGDEQYF
-	TRBV27	-	TRBJ2-1	TGTGCCAGCAGTTTAAGTCAGTTCAATGAGCAGTTCTTC	CASSLSQFNEQFF
TRBD1	TRBV6-6	once	TRBJ1-5	TGTGCCAGCAGTCCCGACAGGGCTTCACCCCAGCATTTT	CASSPDRASPQHF
-	TRBV4-1	-	TRBJ2-5	TGCGCCAGCAGCCAAGAGGGCGCGTCAGAGACCCAGTACTTC	CASSQEGASETQYF
TRBD1	TRBV5-4	-	TRBJ1-1	TGTGCCAGCAGCGAAGGGACAGGAGAAGCTTTCTTT	CASSEGTGEAFF
-	TRBV30	-	TRBJ2-7	TGTGCCTGGAGAGATTGGACAGCCTACGAGCAGTACTTC	CAWRDWTAYEQYF
TRBD1	TRBV27	-	TRBJ2-2	TGTGCCAGCTCCTTTGGACAGGGGGCTTATACCGGGGAGCTGTTTTTT	CASSFGQGAYTGELFF
-	TRBV5-8	-	TRBJ1-1	TGTGCCGGTACGGGGGGCGACGGGAACACTGAAGCTTTCTTT	CAGTGGDGNTEAFF
-	TRBV27	-	TRBJ1-2	TGTGCCAGCAGTTTAAACGCTAACTATGGCTACACCTTC	CASSLNANYGYTF